The clone carrying this T cell receptor (beta chain) has at least ten counts. What it binds is not known. Through a sample-barcoded 5' primer and a J-beta primer mix, a second PCR was run for 7 to 11 cycles. One entry per CDR3 protein, called by TCRdb with MiXCR from the 5' RACE reads. Found here are about 1.4 million distinct CDR3 sequences, approximately 63% of them singletons; the top ten hold 5% to 7%. The V end lost 0 bases, the J end lost 3 bases, and 5 bases lay between the germline ends. The CDR3 is 13 residues long. Germline CDR1 and CDR2: SGHRS and YFSETQ. These data are taken from a study of blood T cells in healthy people across ages. General study findings and limits: Donor CMV status was unknown, possibly confounding expanded clonotype changes.

The chain joins TRBV5-1 to TRBJ2-3; D gene ambiguous. Sequencing was performed on blood. The sequence was collected from a man younger than 30 in good health. For the CDR3, the DNA is TGCGCCAGCAGCTTGGTCTTGACAGATACGCAGTATTTT. The encoded protein is CASSLVLTDTQYF. The full variable domain, rest sourced from reference TRBV5-1 and TRBJ2-3, is KAGVTQTPRYLIKTRGQQVTLSCSPISGHRSVSWYQQTPGQGLQFLFEYFSETQRNKGNFPGRFSGRQFSNSRSEMNVSTLELGDSALYLCASSLVLTDTQYFGPGTRLTVL.